Below, one T cell receptor beta chain is given with its context. Cohort 3 recovered donors had two negative PCRs, clearance, or symptom resolution. The CDR3 contains 15 residues. V lost 1 base to trimming and J lost 4 bases, with 12 bases between them. The germline V gene encodes CDR1 SGDLS and CDR2 YYNGEE. The entry originates in a study of blood T cell repertoires in COVID-19. Study-wide context: PBMCs, B-cell-depleted T cells, or T cells were the source of the cDNA or gDNA that made up the material.

Produced via immunoSEQ multiplex PCR; TCRdb's table is partial and in-frame only. The table lists about 220,000 clones, about 87% of them singletons. Sample: PBMCs or T cells enriched from blood (not recorded which). This TCR derives from a woman between 25 and 40 years old who had recovered from COVID-19. The chain has TRBV9 and TRBJ2-1; a possible D gene is TRBD2 (5 bases). The CDR3, as DNA: TGTGCCAGCAGCGTAAAACTAGGAGGATACAATGAGCAGTTCTTC. It is translated as CASSVKLGGYNEQFF.